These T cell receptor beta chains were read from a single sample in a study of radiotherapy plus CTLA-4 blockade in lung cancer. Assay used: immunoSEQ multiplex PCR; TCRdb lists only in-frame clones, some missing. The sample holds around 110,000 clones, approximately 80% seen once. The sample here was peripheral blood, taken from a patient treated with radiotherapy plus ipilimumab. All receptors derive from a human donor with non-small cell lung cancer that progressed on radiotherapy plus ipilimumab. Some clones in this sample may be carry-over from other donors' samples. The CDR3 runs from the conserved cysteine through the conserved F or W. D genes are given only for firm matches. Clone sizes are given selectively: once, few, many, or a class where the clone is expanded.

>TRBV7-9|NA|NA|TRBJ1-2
TGTGCCAGCAGCTTACCCAGGGAGGGTCCTAACTATGGCTACACCTTC
CASSLPREGPNYGYTF
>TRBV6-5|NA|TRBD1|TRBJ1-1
TGTGCCACCAAGACAGGGGTTGGGACTGAAGCTTTCTTT
CATKTGVGTEAFF
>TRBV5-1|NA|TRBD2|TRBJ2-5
TGCGCCAGCATATCAACTAGCGGGATCAGCAATGGGGAGACCCAGTACTTC
CASISTSGISNGETQYF
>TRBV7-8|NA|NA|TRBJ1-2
TGTGCCAGCAGCTTAGATTTCAACCTTGATGGTGGCTACACCTTC
CASSLDFNLDGGYTF
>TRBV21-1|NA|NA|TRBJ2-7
TGTGCCAGCAGCAAAGTCAGGGGGGAGCAGTACTTC
CASSKVRGEQYF
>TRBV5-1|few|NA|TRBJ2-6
TGCGCCAGCAGCTTGACCCCCTTTCTGTTTGCTGGGGCCAACGTCCTGACTTTC
CASSLTPFLFAGANVLTF
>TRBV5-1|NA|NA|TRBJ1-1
TGCGCCAGCAGCCGGGACACCCACACTGAAGCTTTCTTT
CASSRDTHTEAFF
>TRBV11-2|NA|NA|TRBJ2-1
TGTGCCAGCAGCCGGGTGGTTGGACACAATGAGCAGTTCTTC
CASSRVVGHNEQFF
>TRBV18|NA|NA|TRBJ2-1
TGTGCCAGCTCACCACGAGGAGAAAGGAATGAGCAGTTCTTC
CASSPRGERNEQFF
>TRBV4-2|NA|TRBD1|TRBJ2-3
TGTGCCAGCAGCTCGGGACAGATCGGCCCAGATACGCAGTATTTT
CASSSGQIGPDTQYF
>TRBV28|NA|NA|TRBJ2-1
TGTGCCAGCAGTTTGGGGGGATACAGCTCCTACAATGAGCAGTTCTTC
CASSLGGYSSYNEQFF
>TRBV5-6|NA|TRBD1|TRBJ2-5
TGTGCCAGCAGCCTAGGCCCAAGGGACAGGGAGTACTTC
CASSLGPRDREYF
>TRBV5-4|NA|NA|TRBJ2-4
TGTGCCAGCAGCCCCGAGACAGGGAGGGGGGGCATTCAGTACTTC
CASSPETGRGGIQYF
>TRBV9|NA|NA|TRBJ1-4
TGTGCCAGCAGCCCCCGGAACTATCTCCCATCGGCGGGAGAAAAACTGTTTTTT
CASSPRNYLPSAGEKLFF
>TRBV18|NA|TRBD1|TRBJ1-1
TGTGCCAGCTCACCTGAACCGGGACAGGGAAAAGCTTTCTTT
CASSPEPGQGKAFF
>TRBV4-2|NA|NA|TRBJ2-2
TGTGCCAGCAGCCAAGGCGGGGCCACCGGGGAGCTGTTTTTT
CASSQGGATGELFF
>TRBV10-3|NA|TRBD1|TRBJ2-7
TGTGCCATCAGTGATACGCCGGGACAGGGGGCCCACGAGCAGTACTTC
CAISDTPGQGAHEQYF
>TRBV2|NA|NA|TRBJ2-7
TGTGCCAGCAGTGCCCAATCCTACGAGCAGTACTTC
CASSAQSYEQYF
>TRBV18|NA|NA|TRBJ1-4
TGTGCCAGCTCACCAACGGGGATCGGTGAAAAACTGTTTTTT
CASSPTGIGEKLFF
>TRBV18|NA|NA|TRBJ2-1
TGTGCCAGCTCACCACCGGCGGGACAGCCAAATGAGCAGTTCTTC
CASSPPAGQPNEQFF
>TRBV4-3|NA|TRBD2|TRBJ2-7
TGCGCCAGCAGCCTTAGAAGGCGGGGGGGGTTGTACGAGCAGTACTTC
CASSLRRRGGLYEQYF
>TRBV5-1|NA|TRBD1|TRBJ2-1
TGCGCCAGCAGCTTGGAGCAGGGGGCGGAAGTATCCTACAATGAGCAGTTCTTC
CASSLEQGAEVSYNEQFF
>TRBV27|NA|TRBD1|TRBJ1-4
TGTGCCAGCAGCACATACAGGGGTAGTGAAAAACTGTTTTTT
CASSTYRGSEKLFF
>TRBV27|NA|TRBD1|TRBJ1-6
TGTGCCAGCAATGCGCGGGACAGTGATAATTCACCCCTCCACTTT
CASNARDSDNSPLHF
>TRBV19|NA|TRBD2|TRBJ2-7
TGTGCCAGTAGTATTGCGGGACTAGCGTTTTCCTACGAGCAGTACTTC
CASSIAGLAFSYEQYF
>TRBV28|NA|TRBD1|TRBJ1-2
TGTGCCAGCAGTTCCCGTCGACAGGGGCACTATGGCTACACCTTC
CASSSRRQGHYGYTF
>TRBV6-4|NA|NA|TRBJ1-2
TGTGCCAGCAGTCCGGGGGCATCAGGCTATCGCTACACCTTC
CASSPGASGYRYTF
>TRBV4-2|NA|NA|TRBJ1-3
TGTGCCAGCAGCCAAGAGTCCCGACAGCGGGGAAACACCATATATTTT
CASSQESRQRGNTIYF
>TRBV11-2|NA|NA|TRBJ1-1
TGTGCCAGCAGCTTAGCGGGGAGCTACACTGAAGCTTTCTTT
CASSLAGSYTEAFF
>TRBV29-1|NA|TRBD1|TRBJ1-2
TGCAGCGTGGGGACAGACTATGGCTACACCTTC
CSVGTDYGYTF
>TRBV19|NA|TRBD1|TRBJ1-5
TGTGCCAGTACGTTGGACAGGGGGCACAATCAGCCCCAGCATTTT
CASTLDRGHNQPQHF
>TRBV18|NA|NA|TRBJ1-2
TGTGCCAGCTCACCAACAGCGGATAAGGGCTACACCTTC
CASSPTADKGYTF
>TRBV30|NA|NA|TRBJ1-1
TGTGCCGGGCGGGGTCTGCAGAACACTGAAGCTTTCTTT
CAGRGLQNTEAFF
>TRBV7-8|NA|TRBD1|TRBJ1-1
TGTGCCAGCAGCTTGGGACAGCCTCCCGTTGGGGAAGCTTTCTTT
CASSLGQPPVGEAFF
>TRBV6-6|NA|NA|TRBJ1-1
TGTGCCAGCAGACGAGGGGGGACGCGGGACACTGAAGCTTTCTTT
CASRRGGTRDTEAFF
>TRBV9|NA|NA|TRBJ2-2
TGTGCCAGCAGCGTAGTGGGTCGGGAGCTGTTTTTT
CASSVVGRELFF
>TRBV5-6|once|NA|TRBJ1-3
TGTGCCAGCAGCTGGAGGACAGCTCTAATCTCTGGAAACACCATATATTTT
CASSWRTALISGNTIYF
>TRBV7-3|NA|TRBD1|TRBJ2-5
TGTGCCAGCAGCTTAAGAGGGACAGGGACCTACCAAGAGACCCAGTACTTC
CASSLRGTGTYQETQYF
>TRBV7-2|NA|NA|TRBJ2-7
TGTGCCAGCAGCTTCCGGGACGGCTCCTACGAGCAGTACTTC
CASSFRDGSYEQYF
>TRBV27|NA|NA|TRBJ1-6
TGTGCCAGCAGTTTATGGGCAGTTGATAATTCACCCCTCCACTTT
CASSLWAVDNSPLHF
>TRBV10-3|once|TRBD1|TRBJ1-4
TGTGCCATCAGCGAGGACAGGGTCAACGAAAAACTGTTTTTT
CAISEDRVNEKLFF
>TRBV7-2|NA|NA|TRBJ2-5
TGTGCCAGCAGCTTATACCAAGAGACCCAGTACTTC
CASSLYQETQYF
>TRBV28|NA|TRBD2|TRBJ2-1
TGTGCCAGCAGCTCGGGACTAGCGGGGGTCTATGAGCAGTTCTTC
CASSSGLAGVYEQFF
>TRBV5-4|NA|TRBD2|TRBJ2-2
TGTGCCAGCAGCCCGGGACTAGCCGGAACCGGGGAGCTGTTTTTT
CASSPGLAGTGELFF
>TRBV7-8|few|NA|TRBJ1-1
TGTGCCAGCAGCTTAGCGGGGGGGCTGAACACTGAAGCTTTCTTT
CASSLAGGLNTEAFF